This TCR beta chain was retrieved from a study of blood T cell repertoires in COVID-19. On the study more broadly: The United States, Italy and Spain provided the acute and convalescent COVID-19 samples. Nucleic acid was either cDNA or gDNA, and it came from T cells, B-cell-depleted T cells, or PBMCs.

In germline, CDR1 is LGHDT, CDR2 YNNKEL (reference sequence). J lost 4 bases, V lost 1 base, and 6 bases had no gene match. This CDR3 comprises 15 residues. Method: immunoSEQ multiplex PCR; TCRdb's copy keeps in-frame clones and lacks some. The repertoire has roughly 440,000 clones, about 91% of them found once; the top ten carry over 10%. Sequencing was done on a sample of peripheral blood. This rearrangement joins TRBV3-1 (or the pseudogene TRBV3-2) to TRBJ2-7; TRBD1 matches 8 bases. This TCR derives from a woman aged 45-65 years with COVID-19, enrolled during active disease. The CDR3 is CASSQAPGQVYEQYF. The CDR3 DNA follows: TGTGCCAGCAGCCAAGCCCCGGGACAGGTTTACGAGCAGTACTTC.